The 7 T cell receptor beta chains reported below all come from one sample, sequenced in a study of cytomegalovirus exposure and HLA in healthy donors. Vbeta (60) and Jbeta (13) primers were used in the PCR. Assay: immunoSEQ multiplex PCR; the TCRdb copy retains only in-frame clones and omits some. Here the sample spans 150,000 or so clones, 70% to 90% being singletons. Sequencing used PBMCs. The receptor set was obtained from a woman between 18 and 29 years old in good health and CMV-seronegative.

The CDR3 loop reads CASSSRAGGPTDTQYF. The CDR3 nucleotides read TGCGCCAGCAGCTCGAGGGCGGGGGGACCCACAGATACGCAGTATTTT. The chain uses TRBV5-1 and TRBJ2-3, with 8 bases aligning to TRBD2. This CDR3 has 16 amino acids. Germline assignment: CDR1 SGHRS and CDR2 YFSETQ. V shed 3 bases, J shed 2 bases, and the junction held 8 bases outside the gene matches. The variable domain in full, with the rest retrieved from reference TRBV5-1 and TRBJ2-3, is KAGVTQTPRYLIKTRGQQVTLSCSPISGHRSVSWYQQTPGQGLQFLFEYFSETQRNKGNFPGRFSGRQFSNSRSEMNVSTLELGDSALYLCASSSRAGGPTDTQYFGPGTRLTVL.

The gene calls are TRBV7-2 and TRBJ2-3; no clear D. Germline V gene lookup returns CDR1 SGHTA and CDR2 FQGNSA. This CDR3 is built from 14 residues. The V end lost 2 bases, the J end lost 6 bases, and 12 bases lay between the germline ends. The CDR3 here is CASSLTPLPDTQYF. The DNA for the CDR3 is TGTGCCAGCAGCTTAACCCCGCTACCCGATACGCAGTATTTT.

The chain links TRBV27 to TRBJ1-1; possibly TRBD1 for D (5 bases). Germline assignment: CDR1 MNHEY and CDR2 SMNVEV (reference sequence). This CDR3 comprises 13 residues. The V end was cut by 0 bases, the J end by 10 bases, with 12 bases between. DNA for the CDR3: TGTGCCAGCAGTTTATCGGGGCGAAGGGGAGCTTTCTTT. Translating gives CASSLSGRRGAFF.

V and J are TRBV6-1 and TRBJ2-3; possible D gene TRBD2, 6 bases. Germline V gene sequence: CDR1 MNHNS, CDR2 SASEGT. This CDR3 region has 12 residues. V was clipped by 10 bases and J by 6 bases, with 14 bases between them. CDR3 protein: CATTRLVDTQYF. The CDR3 nucleotides read TGTGCCACCACCAGACTAGTGGATACGCAGTATTTT.

J is TRBJ2-5 and V is TRBV6-5, with D possibly being TRBD2 (5 bases). From germline, CDR1 is MNHEY and CDR2 SVGAGI. The V end was cut by 3 bases, the J end by 4 bases, with 9 bases between. CDR3 size: 13 residues. The CDR3 coding sequence is TGTGCCAGCAGTTATCCGGGGTCAGAGACCCAGTACTTC. It specifies CASSYPGSETQYF.

The chain combines TRBV7-6 with TRBJ1-1, with D perhaps TRBD1 (6 bases). This CDR3 comprises 14 residues. Trimming left V 5 bases short and J 1 base short, with 11 bases between. Germline lookup yields CDR1 SGHVS and CDR2 FNYEAQ. The CDR3 DNA reads as TGTGCCAGCAGCCCTGGGGGCCAGAACACTGAAGCTTTCTTT. Translated: CASSPGGQNTEAFF. The complete variable domain, with remaining parts taken from reference TRBV7-6 and TRBJ1-1, reads GAGVSQSPRYKVTKRGQDVALRCDPISGHVSLYWYRQALGQGPEFLTYFNYEAQQDKSGLPNDRFSAERPEGSISTLTIQRTEQRDSAMYRCASSPGGQNTEAFFGQGTRLTVV.

The chain is built from TRBV10-1 and TRBJ1-2; D might be TRBD1 (6 bases). Trimming removed 10 bases from V and 2 bases from J, with 17 bases in between. This CDR3 spans 14 amino acids. CDR1 and CDR2 from the germline V gene are WNHNN and SYGVQD (reference sequence). This CDR3 is CAIRYLDRNYGYTF. DNA for the CDR3: TGCGCCATCCGATATCTTGACAGGAACTATGGCTACACCTTC.